A selection of T cell receptor beta chains follows, all from one sample in a study of T cell repertoires in ileal Crohn's disease. Sequencing used immunoSEQ multiplex PCR; TCRdb keeps in-frame clones, though not all of them. The sample lists 4,300 or so clones, around 74% occurring once. The sequenced material came from ileal tissue. These receptors came from an adult with Crohn's disease. Each CDR3 is given without its conserved first and last residue. Clone size is shown for a subset of rows, as once, few, many or a class of expanded clone.

abundance	v_gene	CDR3aa
-	TRBV10-3	AIRSSGGLGEQF
-	TRBV11-3	ASSLVAGEGNGYT
-	TRBV10-3	AIRTSGGFEQY
-	TRBV7-2	ASSTFGQINQPQH
once	TRBV9	ASSEPKTGGRTGELF
few	TRBV7-8	ASSTGSKNIQY
-	TRBV5-4	ASSRAGGGLQETQY
once	TRBV9	ASSVAPGLQYEQF
few	TRBV6-1	ASSEGAGTNEKLF
-	TRBV5-1	ASSLDAGIGYT
-	TRBV7-2	ASSFSGGPTDTQY
-	TRBV7-8	ASSLQRDQPQH
-	TRBV28	ASSSPDKGSGNTIY
-	TRBV5-6	ASSVGDTYSYEQY
-	TRBV5-4	ASSLMQGGYT
-	TRBV6-5	ASNPGTGVNTEAF
-	TRBV7-9	ASSRGQENEKLF
once	TRBV5-1	ASSLAGLARETQY
-	TRBV11-3	ASSATIAGGRDTQY
-	TRBV28	ASTPPGEAPHGYT
-	TRBV6-1	ASSQLAGTYEQY
-	TRBV21-1	ASSKGIRQTQETQY
-	TRBV11-3	ASSYQGFGYT
-	TRBV28	ASSFGTVNYGYT
few	TRBV10-3	AISDGRQGDGYT
-	TRBV6-1	ASSVLTSGTWELF
-	TRBV5-1	ASSSRDRAETQY
-	TRBV7-9	ASSLAGLAPYEQF
-	TRBV29-1	SVDYRGTDTQY
-	TRBV5-6	ASSWEGSYGYT
-	TRBV29-1	SVNSGGQETQY
-	TRBV7-8	ASSLGQRGEQY
-	TRBV7-9	ASSLVRPGGGNTIY
few	TRBV29-1	SGWTGRSPNYGYT
-	TRBV5-4	ASSTRDNEKLF
-	TRBV5-1	ASSLSGGALH
few	TRBV11-3	ASSLDGGQGGDEQY
-	TRBV7-8	ASSLDGYNGYT